The clone carrying this T cell receptor (beta chain) was counted only a few times. Here immunoSEQ multiplex PCR was the method, and the copy in TCRdb shows in-frame clones only, minus some. The sample includes around 56,000 clones, approximately 86% seen only once; the top ten take about 0.4%. The sample originates from a study of T cell changes during pregnancy in multiple sclerosis. Germline lookup yields CDR1 LGHNT and CDR2 FRNRAP. The CDR3 spans 13 residues. V gave up 3 bases and J gave up 2 bases, with 7 bases separating them. The sequencing here drew on CD4+ T cells from peripheral blood mononuclear cells, taken in the third trimester of pregnancy. This TCR was sampled from a female donor with multiple sclerosis, enrolled in a pregnancy study. The chain is built from TRBV12-5 and TRBJ1-2; D unclear. The CDR3 loop is CASGLSGNYGYTF. CDR3 nucleotides: TGTGCTAGTGGTTTATCCGGGAACTATGGCTACACCTTC. Combining the CDR3 with reference TRBV12-5 and TRBJ1-2 gives the whole variable domain DARVTQTPRHKVTEMGQEVTMRCQPILGHNTVFWYRQTMMQGLELLAYFRNRAPLDDSGMPKDRFSAEMPDATLATLKIQPSEPRDSAVYFCASGLSGNYGYTFGSGTRLTVV.